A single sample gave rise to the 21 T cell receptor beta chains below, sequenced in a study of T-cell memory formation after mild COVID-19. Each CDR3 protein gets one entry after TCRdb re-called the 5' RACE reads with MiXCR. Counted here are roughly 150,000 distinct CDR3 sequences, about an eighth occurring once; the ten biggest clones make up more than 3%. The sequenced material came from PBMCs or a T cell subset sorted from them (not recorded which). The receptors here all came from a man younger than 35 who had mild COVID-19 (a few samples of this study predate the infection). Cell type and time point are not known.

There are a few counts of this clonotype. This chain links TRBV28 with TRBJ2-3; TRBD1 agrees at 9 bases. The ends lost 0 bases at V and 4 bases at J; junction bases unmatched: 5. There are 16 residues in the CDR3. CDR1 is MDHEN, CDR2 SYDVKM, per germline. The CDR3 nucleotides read TGTGCCAGCAGTTTATGGACAGGGGGTGAGGCAGATACGCAGTATTTT. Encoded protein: CASSLWTGGEADTQYF. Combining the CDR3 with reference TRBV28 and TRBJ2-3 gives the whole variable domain DVKVTQSSRYLVKRTGEKVFLECVQDMDHENMFWYRQDPGLGLRLIYFSYDVKMKEKGDIPEGYSVSREKKERFSLILESASTNQTSMYLCASSLWTGGEADTQYFGPGTRLTVL.

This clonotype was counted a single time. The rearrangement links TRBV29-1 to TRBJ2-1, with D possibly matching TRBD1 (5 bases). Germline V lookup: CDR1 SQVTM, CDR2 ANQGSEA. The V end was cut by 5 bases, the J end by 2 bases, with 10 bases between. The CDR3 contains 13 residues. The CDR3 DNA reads TGCAGCGTTAGGTGGGGCCCCTACAATGAGCAGTTCTTC. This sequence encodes CSVRWGPYNEQFF.

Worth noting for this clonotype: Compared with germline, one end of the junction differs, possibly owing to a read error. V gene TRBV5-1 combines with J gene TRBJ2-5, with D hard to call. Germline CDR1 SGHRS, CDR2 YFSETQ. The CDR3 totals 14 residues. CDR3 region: CASSPDGGQATQYF. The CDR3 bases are TGCGCCAGCAGCCCGGACGGCGGTCAAGCGACCCAGTACTTC.

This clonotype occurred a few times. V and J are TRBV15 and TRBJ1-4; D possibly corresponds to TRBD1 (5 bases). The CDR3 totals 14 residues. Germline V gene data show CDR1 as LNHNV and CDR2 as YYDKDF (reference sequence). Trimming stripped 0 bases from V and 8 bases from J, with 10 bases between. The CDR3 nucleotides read TGTGCCACCAGCAGAGATCGCGGACAAGAAAAACTGTTTTTT. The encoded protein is CATSRDRGQEKLFF.

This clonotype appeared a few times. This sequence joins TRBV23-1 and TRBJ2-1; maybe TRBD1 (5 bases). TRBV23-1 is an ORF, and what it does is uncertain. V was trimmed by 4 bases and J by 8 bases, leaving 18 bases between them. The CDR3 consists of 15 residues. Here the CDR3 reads CASSRPGHLGYEQFF. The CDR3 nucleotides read TGCGCCAGCAGTCGGCCCGGACACCTAGGGTATGAGCAGTTCTTC.

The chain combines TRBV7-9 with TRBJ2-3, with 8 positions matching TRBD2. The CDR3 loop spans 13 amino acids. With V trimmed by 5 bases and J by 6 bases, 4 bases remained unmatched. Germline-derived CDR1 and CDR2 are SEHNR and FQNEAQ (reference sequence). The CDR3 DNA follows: TGTGCCAGCAGCGCCCGACTAGCGGATACGCAGTATTTT. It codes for CASSARLADTQYF. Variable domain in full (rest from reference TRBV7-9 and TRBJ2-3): DTGVSQNPRHKITKRGQNVTFRCDPISEHNRLYWYRQTLGQGPEFLTYFQNEAQLEKSRLLSDRFSAERPKGSFSTLEIQRTEQGDSAMYLCASSARLADTQYFGPGTRLTVL.

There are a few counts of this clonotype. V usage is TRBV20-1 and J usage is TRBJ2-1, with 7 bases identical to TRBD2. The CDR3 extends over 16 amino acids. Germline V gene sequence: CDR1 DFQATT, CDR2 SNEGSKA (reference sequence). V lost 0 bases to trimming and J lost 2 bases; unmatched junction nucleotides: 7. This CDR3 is CSARDRRGGPYNEQFF. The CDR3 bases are TGCAGTGCTAGAGATCGGCGCGGGGGACCCTACAATGAGCAGTTCTTC.

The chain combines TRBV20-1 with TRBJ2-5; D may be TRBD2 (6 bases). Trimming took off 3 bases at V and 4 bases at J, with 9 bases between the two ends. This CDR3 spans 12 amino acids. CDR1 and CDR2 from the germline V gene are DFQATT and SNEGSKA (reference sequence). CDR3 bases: TGCAGTGCTAGGGGGGGAAGAGAGACCCAGTACTTC. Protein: CSARGGRETQYF.

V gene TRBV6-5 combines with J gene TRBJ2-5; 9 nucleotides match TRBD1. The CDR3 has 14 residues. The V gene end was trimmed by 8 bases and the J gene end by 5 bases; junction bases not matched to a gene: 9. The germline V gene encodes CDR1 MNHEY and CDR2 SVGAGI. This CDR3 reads CASQFGQGMETQYF. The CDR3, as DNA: TGTGCCAGCCAATTTGGACAGGGGATGGAGACCCAGTACTTC.

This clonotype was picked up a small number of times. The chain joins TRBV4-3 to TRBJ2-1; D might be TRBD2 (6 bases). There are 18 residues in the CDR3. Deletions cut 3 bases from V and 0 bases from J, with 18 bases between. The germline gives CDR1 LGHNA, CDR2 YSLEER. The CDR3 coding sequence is TGCGCCAGCAGCCAGGAGAGGGGACTTAGGAGCTCCTACAATGAGCAGTTCTTC. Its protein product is CASSQERGLRSSYNEQFF.

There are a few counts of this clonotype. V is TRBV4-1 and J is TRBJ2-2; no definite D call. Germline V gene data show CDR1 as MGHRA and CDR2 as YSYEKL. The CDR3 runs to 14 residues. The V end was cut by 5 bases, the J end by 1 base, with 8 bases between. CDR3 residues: CASSTQQNTGELFF. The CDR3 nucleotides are TGCGCCAGCAGCACCCAACAGAACACCGGGGAGCTGTTTTTT.

This CDR3 is CASSLGSSGYEQYV. In DNA form, the CDR3 reads TGTGCCAGCAGCTTAGGGTCTTCGGGTTACGAGCAGTACGTC. V gene TRBV7-9 combines with J gene TRBJ2-7, with D hard to call. The CDR3 covers 14 residues. Germline CDR1 reads SEHNR; CDR2 reads FQNEAQ (reference sequence). V was trimmed by 1 base and J by 4 bases, leaving 11 bases between them.

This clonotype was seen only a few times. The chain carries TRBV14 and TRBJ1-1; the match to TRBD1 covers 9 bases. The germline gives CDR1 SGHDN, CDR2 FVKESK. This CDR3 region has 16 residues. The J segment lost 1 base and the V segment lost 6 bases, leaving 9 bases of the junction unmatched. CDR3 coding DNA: TGTGCCAGCAGACGAAGTCAGGGACAGGGGAACACTGAAGCTTTCTTT. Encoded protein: CASRRSQGQGNTEAFF.

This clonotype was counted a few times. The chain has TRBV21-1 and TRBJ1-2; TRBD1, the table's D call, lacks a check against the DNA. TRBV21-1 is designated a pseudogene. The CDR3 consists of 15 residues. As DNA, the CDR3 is TGTGCCAGCCCCCCCGGTGCCGGAGAATACTATGGCTACACCTTC. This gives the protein CASPPGAGEYYGYTF.

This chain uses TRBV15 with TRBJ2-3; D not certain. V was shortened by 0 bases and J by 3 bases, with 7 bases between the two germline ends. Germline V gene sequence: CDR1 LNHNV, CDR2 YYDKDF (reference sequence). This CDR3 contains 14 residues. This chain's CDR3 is CATSREGVTDTQYF. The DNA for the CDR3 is TGTGCCACCAGCAGAGAAGGCGTTACAGATACGCAGTATTTT. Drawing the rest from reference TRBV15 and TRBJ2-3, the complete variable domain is DAMVIQNPRYQVTQFGKPVTLSCSQTLNHNVMYWYQQKSSQAPKLLFHYYDKDFNNEADTPDNFQSRRPNTSFCFLDIRSPGLGDTAMYLCATSREGVTDTQYFGPGTRLTVL.

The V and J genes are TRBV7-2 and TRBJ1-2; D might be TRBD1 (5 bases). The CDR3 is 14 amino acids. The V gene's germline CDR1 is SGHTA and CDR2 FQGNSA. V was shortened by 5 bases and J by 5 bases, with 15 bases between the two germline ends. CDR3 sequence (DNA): TGTGCCAGCAGCCCTACCCTCCAGGGTTATGGCTACACCTTC. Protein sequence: CASSPTLQGYGYTF.

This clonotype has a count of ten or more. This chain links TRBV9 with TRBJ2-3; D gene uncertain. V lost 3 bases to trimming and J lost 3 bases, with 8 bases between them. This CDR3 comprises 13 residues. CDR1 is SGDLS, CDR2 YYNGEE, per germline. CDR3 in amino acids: CASSGSWTDTQYF. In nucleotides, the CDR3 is TGTGCCAGCAGCGGTAGTTGGACAGATACGCAGTATTTT.

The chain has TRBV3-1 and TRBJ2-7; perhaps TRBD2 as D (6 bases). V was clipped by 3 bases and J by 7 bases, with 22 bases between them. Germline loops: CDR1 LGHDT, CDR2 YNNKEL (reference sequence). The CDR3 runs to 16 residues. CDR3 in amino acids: CASSHSWSRDSSEQYF. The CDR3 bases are TGTGCCAGCAGCCACTCTTGGTCGAGGGACTCCTCAGAGCAGTACTTC.

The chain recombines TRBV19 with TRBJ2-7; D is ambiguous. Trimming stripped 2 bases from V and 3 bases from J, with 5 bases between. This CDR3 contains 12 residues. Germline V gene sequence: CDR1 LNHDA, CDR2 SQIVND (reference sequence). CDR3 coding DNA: TGTGCCAGTAGTATACTTGACTACGAGCAGTACTTC. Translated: CASSILDYEQYF.

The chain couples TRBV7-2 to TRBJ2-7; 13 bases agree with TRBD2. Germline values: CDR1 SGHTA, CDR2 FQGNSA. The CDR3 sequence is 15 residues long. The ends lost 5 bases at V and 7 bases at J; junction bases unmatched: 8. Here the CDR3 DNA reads TGTGCCAGCAGCGAGGGGACTAGCGGGATGGGGGAGCAGTACTTC. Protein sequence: CASSEGTSGMGEQYF.

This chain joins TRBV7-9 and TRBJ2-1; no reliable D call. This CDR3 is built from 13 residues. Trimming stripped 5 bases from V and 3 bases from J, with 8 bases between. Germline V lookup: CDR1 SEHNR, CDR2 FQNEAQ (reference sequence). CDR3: CASSPPSYNEQFF. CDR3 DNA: TGTGCCAGCAGCCCCCCGAGCTACAATGAGCAGTTCTTC.